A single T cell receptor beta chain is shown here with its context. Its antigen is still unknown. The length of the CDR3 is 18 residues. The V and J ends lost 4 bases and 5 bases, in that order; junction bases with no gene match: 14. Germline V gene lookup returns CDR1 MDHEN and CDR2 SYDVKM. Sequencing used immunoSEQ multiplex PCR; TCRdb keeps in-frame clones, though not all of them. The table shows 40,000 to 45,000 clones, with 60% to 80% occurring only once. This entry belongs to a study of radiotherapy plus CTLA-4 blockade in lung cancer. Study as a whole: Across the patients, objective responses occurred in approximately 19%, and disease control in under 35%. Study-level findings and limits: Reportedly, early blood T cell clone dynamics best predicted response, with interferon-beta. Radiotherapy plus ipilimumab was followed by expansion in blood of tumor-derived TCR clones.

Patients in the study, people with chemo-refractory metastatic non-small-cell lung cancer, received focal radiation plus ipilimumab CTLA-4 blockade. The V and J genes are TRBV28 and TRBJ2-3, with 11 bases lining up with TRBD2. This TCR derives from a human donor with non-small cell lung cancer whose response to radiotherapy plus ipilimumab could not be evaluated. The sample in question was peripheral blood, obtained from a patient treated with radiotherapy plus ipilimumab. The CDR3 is CASSSRAASGGRVDTQYF. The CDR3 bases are TGTGCCAGCAGTTCCCGGGCGGCTAGCGGGGGGCGGGTAGATACGCAGTATTTT.